This T cell receptor (beta chain) was recorded in a study of vaccination effects on CD4 cells after COVID-19. Peptide-pool stimulation followed by sequencing identified expanded antigen-specific CD4+ clonotypes in the ViraFEST assay. Following 10 days of culture, CD4+ T cells were isolated. V was cut by 5 bases and J by 2 bases, with 13 bases left in between. The V gene's germline CDR1 is MNHEY and CDR2 SVGAGI. This CDR3 contains 14 residues. The study, taken as a whole, reports: Marked clonal contraction was seen in infection- and vaccine-induced clones late after vaccination.

Data came from immunoSEQ multiplex PCR; TCRdb stores just in-frame clones and leaves some out. This table holds roughly 76,000 clones, roughly four fifths found once. Turning to this clone: The antigen is undetermined.

The rearrangement joins TRBV6-5 to TRBJ2-7; tentative D call: TRBD1 (6 bases). The sequences come from CD4+ T cells from PBMCs cultured with HCoV-229E spike peptides, collected before COVID-19 vaccination. The TCR was taken from a human donor who received a COVID-19 vaccine. DNA for the CDR3: TGTGCCAGCAGTACCGGGACACCACCCTACGAGCAGTACGTC. Translating it yields CASSTGTPPYEQYV.